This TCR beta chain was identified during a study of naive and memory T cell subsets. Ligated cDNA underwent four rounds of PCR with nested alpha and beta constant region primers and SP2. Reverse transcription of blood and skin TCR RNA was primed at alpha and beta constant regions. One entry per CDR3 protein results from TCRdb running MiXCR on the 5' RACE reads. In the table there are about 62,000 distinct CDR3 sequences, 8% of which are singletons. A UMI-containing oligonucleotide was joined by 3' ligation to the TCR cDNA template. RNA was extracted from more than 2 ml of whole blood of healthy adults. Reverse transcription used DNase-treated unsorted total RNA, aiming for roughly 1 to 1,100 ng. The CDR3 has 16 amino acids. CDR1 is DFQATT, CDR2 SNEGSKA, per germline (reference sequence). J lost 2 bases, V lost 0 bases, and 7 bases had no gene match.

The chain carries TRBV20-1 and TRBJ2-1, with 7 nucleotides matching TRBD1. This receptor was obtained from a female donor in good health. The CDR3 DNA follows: TGCAGTGCTAGAGAAGATTTAGGGGGCACCTACAATGAGCAGTTCTTC. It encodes CSAREDLGGTYNEQFF.